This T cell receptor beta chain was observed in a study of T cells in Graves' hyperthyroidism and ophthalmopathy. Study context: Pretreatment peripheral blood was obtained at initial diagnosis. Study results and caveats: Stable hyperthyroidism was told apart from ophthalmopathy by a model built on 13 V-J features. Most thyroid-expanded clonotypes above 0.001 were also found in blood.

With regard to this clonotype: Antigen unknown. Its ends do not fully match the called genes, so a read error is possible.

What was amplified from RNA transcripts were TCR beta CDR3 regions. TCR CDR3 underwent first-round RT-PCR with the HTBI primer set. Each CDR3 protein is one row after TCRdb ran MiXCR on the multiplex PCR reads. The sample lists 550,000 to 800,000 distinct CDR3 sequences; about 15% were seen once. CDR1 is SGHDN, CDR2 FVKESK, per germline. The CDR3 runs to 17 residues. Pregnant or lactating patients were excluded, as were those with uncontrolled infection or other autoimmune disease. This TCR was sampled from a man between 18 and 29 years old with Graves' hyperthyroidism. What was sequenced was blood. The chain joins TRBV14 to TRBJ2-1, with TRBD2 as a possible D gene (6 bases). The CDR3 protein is CGSSQEIGGSSYNEQFF. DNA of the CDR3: TGTGGCAGCAGCCAAGAAATCGGAGGGAGCTCCTACAATGAGCAGTTCTTC.